This TCR beta chain was sequenced for a study of blood T cell repertoires in COVID-19. Sequenced by immunoSEQ multiplex PCR; TCRdb stores in-frame clones only, minus some. Among 150,000 to 200,000 clones listed, over 80% were seen once. From germline, CDR1 is LNHDA and CDR2 SQIVND (reference sequence). J lost 3 bases, V lost 6 bases, and 9 bases had no gene match. The CDR3 covers 15 residues. V gene TRBV19 combines with J gene TRBJ2-7, with 9 bases identical to TRBD1. The sequence was obtained from a woman aged 55-70 years with COVID-19, enrolled during active disease. Sequencing used peripheral blood. As DNA, the CDR3 is TGTGCCAGTAGGGGGGGACAGGGAGAACTCTACGAGCAGTACTTC. Translating gives CASRGGQGELYEQYF.